The next 3 T cell receptor beta chains were all read from a single sample in a study of T-cell reconstitution after alpha-beta-depleted transplantation in children. A library of TCRbeta sequences, prepared with unique molecular identifiers, was generated. TCRdb reprocessed the PCR reads with MiXCR, giving one entry per CDR3 protein. The top ten clones hold 7.5% of a sample with about 300,000 distinct CDR3 sequences, around a tenth of them seen once. The sequencing here drew on PBMCs, taken before TCRalphabeta/CD19-depleted stem cell transplant. All receptors come from a boy in the first two years of life with acute myeloid leukemia, due to receive a stem cell transplant.

There are a few counts of this clonotype. DNA of the CDR3: TGTGCCAGCAGCGTAGGGGGGACAGGGAATATAGTGGAGACCCAGTACTTC. Its translation is CASSVGGTGNIVETQYF. The chain combines TRBV9 with TRBJ2-5, with 9 bases lining up with TRBD1. Trimming cost V 0 bases and J 5 bases; bases outside gene matches: 11. CDR3 length equals 17 residues. Germline V CDR1 and CDR2: SGDLS, YYNGEE.

This clonotype was recorded at least ten times. The chain has TRBV25-1 and TRBJ2-2; 8 positions agree with TRBD1. This CDR3 is 16 amino acids long. The germline gives CDR1 MGHDK, CDR2 SYGVNS. Unmatched junction bases numbered 8, after V lost 6 bases and J lost 2 bases. The CDR3 sequence is CASRKSGTGNTGELFF. CDR3 coding DNA: TGTGCCAGCAGAAAATCGGGGACAGGAAACACCGGGGAGCTGTTTTTT.

This clonotype was counted many times. The chain combines TRBV5-1 with TRBJ2-7; weak D call: TRBD1 (6 bases). Trimming removed 3 bases from V and 2 bases from J, with 9 bases in between. Germline-derived CDR1 and CDR2 are SGHRS and YFSETQ. CDR3 length equals 13 residues. DNA for the CDR3: TGCGCCAGCAGCTCTGGACAGCCCTACGAGCAGTACTTC. This sequence encodes CASSSGQPYEQYF.